Following are 21 T cell receptor beta chains from one sample sequenced in a study of CD8 T cells in ankylosing spondylitis. Study results and limitations: Apparently characteristic of ankylosing spondylitis blood was a TCR beta motif (about 8 highly homologous variants).

These receptors' antigens are unknown. Via MiXCR, TCRdb re-called the 5' RACE reads, giving one row per CDR3 protein. The sample yields roughly 370,000 distinct CDR3 sequences, more than 20% seen once. The material sequenced was blood, either unsorted or a sorted T cell fraction (not recorded which). The receptor source for this set is a male donor with ankylosing spondylitis.

This clonotype was counted between two and nine times. The chain joins TRBV12-3 or TRBV12-4 to TRBJ2-1, with D perhaps being TRBD1 or TRBD2 (5 bases each). The CDR3 extends over 12 amino acids. V shed 8 bases and J shed 6 bases, with 11 bases lying between them. CDR3 DNA sequence: TGTGCCAGCTCCTTTGGGGGCAATGAGCAGTTCTTC. It specifies CASSFGGNEQFF.

The chain employs TRBV7-9 and TRBJ2-7; 8 positions agree with TRBD1. The ends lost 5 bases at V and 1 base at J; junction bases unmatched: 7. This CDR3 spans 15 amino acids. Per the germline V gene, CDR1 is SEHNR and CDR2 is FQNEAQ (reference sequence). CDR3 region: CASSPRGQGSYEQYF. For the CDR3, the DNA is TGTGCCAGCAGCCCCCGCGGACAGGGATCCTACGAGCAGTACTTC. Combining the CDR3 with reference TRBV7-9 and TRBJ2-7 gives the whole variable domain DTGVSQNPRHKITKRGQNVTFRCDPISEHNRLYWYRQTLGQGPEFLTYFQNEAQLEKSRLLSDRFSAERPKGSFSTLEIQRTEQGDSAMYLCASSPRGQGSYEQYFGPGTRLTVT.

The chain uses TRBV19 and TRBJ2-7; 10 nucleotides line up with TRBD1. J was trimmed by 1 base and V by 6 bases; bases with no gene match: 15. The CDR3 consists of 18 residues. Germline V gene lookup returns CDR1 LNHDA and CDR2 SQIVND (reference sequence). The CDR3 here is CASSKGRSGTGESYEQYF. CDR3 sequence (DNA): TGTGCCAGTAGCAAAGGGCGCTCCGGGACAGGGGAGTCCTACGAGCAGTACTTC.

The chain recombines TRBV6-2 or TRBV6-3 with TRBJ2-7, with D hard to call. This CDR3 has 16 amino acids. Trimming stripped 4 bases from V and 0 bases from J, with 16 bases between. The germline V gene has CDR1 MNHEY and CDR2 SVGEGT. The CDR3 loop reads CASSSPIGYSSYEQYF. The CDR3 DNA reads as TGTGCCAGCAGTTCCCCAATCGGATATAGCTCCTACGAGCAGTACTTC.

The J gene is TRBJ2-5, the V gene TRBV20-1; a possible D gene is TRBD2 (6 bases). From germline, CDR1 is DFQATT and CDR2 SNEGSKA (reference sequence). This CDR3 is built from 14 residues. V shed 1 base and J shed 1 base, with 10 bases lying between them. The CDR3 is CSARGGTIQETQYF. The CDR3 DNA reads as TGCAGTGCTAGAGGCGGGACCATCCAAGAGACCCAGTACTTC.

This chain links TRBV5-6 with TRBJ2-5, with TRBD1 matching over 7 bases. In germline, CDR1 is SGHDT, CDR2 YYEEEE. The CDR3 contains 17 residues. V dropped 3 bases and J dropped 0; count of bases not matched to a gene: 11. Here the CDR3 reads CASSYPLGQAHQETQYF. CDR3 in DNA: TGTGCCAGCAGCTACCCCCTAGGACAGGCGCACCAAGAGACCCAGTACTTC.

This clonotype was counted between two and nine times. This chain uses TRBV29-1 with TRBJ2-2, with TRBD1 matching 9 bases. Germline CDR1 is SQVTM and CDR2 is ANQGSEA. CDR3 length: 16 residues. With 2 bases clipped from V and 2 bases from J, the junction kept 6 bases outside the gene matches. The CDR3, as DNA: TGCAGCGTTGAAACAGGGGGCAAAACTAACACCGGGGAGCTGTTTTTT. Amino acid sequence: CSVETGGKTNTGELFF.

V and J are TRBV25-1 and TRBJ2-1; possibly TRBD1 for D (6 bases). The CDR3 runs 16 residues. Deletions cut 0 bases from V and 3 bases from J, with 12 bases between. The germline CDR1 and CDR2 sequences are MGHDK and SYGVNS. For the CDR3, the DNA is TGTGCCAGCAGTGAATACGCAGGGGCGGGCTACAATGAGCAGTTCTTC. Amino acids: CASSEYAGAGYNEQFF.

The rearrangement links TRBV11-3 to TRBJ1-2, with 7 bases aligning to TRBD1. V shed 5 bases, J shed 8 bases, and the junction held 11 bases outside the gene matches. This CDR3 has 14 amino acids. Germline-derived CDR1 and CDR2 are SGHNT and YENEEA. The CDR3 nucleotides read TGTGCCAGCAGCCATGCGAGGGACAGCAGGGGCTACACCTTC. Amino acid sequence: CASSHARDSRGYTF.

This chain connects TRBV6-1 to TRBJ2-1; D is possibly TRBD2 (5 bases). Germline V lookup: CDR1 MNHNS, CDR2 SASEGT. Trimming stripped 3 bases from V and 8 bases from J, with 26 bases between. The CDR3 is 18 amino acids. The CDR3 sequence: CASSDPSLIGGDLDEQFF. The DNA of the CDR3 is TGTGCCAGCAGTGATCCCTCTCTGATAGGAGGTGACCTGGATGAGCAGTTCTTC.

The table lists this clonotype with many counts. CDR3 sequence reads: CASSFKPSETQYF. The CDR3 bases are TGTGCCAGCAGTTTTAAACCCTCAGAGACCCAGTACTTC. The chain has TRBV27 and TRBJ2-5; D not resolved. There are 13 residues in the CDR3. V was clipped by 3 bases and J by 4 bases, with 9 bases between them. Looked up from germline, CDR1 is MNHEY and CDR2 is SMNVEV (reference sequence).

This chain joins TRBV7-2 and TRBJ2-7, with D perhaps matching TRBD1 (6 bases). This CDR3 is built from 14 residues. Germline V gene lookup returns CDR1 SGHTA and CDR2 FQGNSA. Trimming pared 5 bases from V and 3 bases from J, leaving 14 bases between. CDR3 sequence: CASSAPGQSYEQYF. The CDR3 DNA reads as TGTGCCAGCAGCGCTCCCGGACAGAGCTACGAGCAGTACTTC.

This clonotype appeared a few times. This CDR3 reads CASSLAAGSSGNTIYF. The CDR3 DNA sequence: TGTGCCAGCAGCTTAGCCGCCGGATCCTCTGGAAACACCATATATTTT. J is TRBJ1-3 and V is TRBV7-6; D call uncertain. CDR3 size: 16 residues. Germline V gene lookup returns CDR1 SGHVS and CDR2 FNYEAQ. Deletions cut 0 bases from V and 0 bases from J, with 9 bases between.

The chain combines TRBV6-1 with TRBJ2-1, with a possible D match to TRBD1 (7 bases). Trimming shortened V by 11 bases and J by 2 bases, and 10 bases separated the two germline ends. The CDR3 sequence is 12 residues long. CDR1 MNHNS and CDR2 SASEGT come from the germline V gene. In DNA form, the CDR3 reads TGTGCCGCGGGACAGACCTACAATGAGCAGTTCTTC. Amino acids: CAAGQTYNEQFF.

In this sample, this clonotype turned up a few times. V usage is TRBV6-1 and J usage is TRBJ2-2, with 7 bases matching TRBD1. There are 14 residues in the CDR3. V shed 7 bases and J 6 bases; nucleotides not matched to a gene: 8. Germline V gene lookup returns CDR1 MNHNS and CDR2 SASEGT. CDR3 nucleotide sequence: TGTGCCAGCAAAAAGACAGGGAGTGCCGGGGAGCTGTTTTTT. Its protein product is CASKKTGSAGELFF.

The chain combines TRBV28 with TRBJ2-2; possibly TRBD1 or TRBD2 for D (5 bases each). Trimming took off 7 bases at V and 1 base at J, with 16 bases between the two ends. In germline, CDR1 is MDHEN, CDR2 SYDVKM. The CDR3 covers 16 residues. CDR3 in amino acids: CASIPWGTENTGELFF. The CDR3 DNA is TGTGCCAGCATACCCTGGGGGACGGAGAACACCGGGGAGCTGTTTTTT.

Ten or more counts support this clonotype. The V gene is TRBV18, the J gene TRBJ1-1, with D unclear. Germline CDR1 and CDR2: KGHSH and LQKENI. Trimming took off 1 base at V and 8 bases at J, with 17 bases between the two ends. The CDR3 covers 15 residues. The CDR3 is CASSPRSVFEKEAFF. The CDR3 region has the DNA TGTGCCAGCTCACCACGCTCTGTATTTGAGAAGGAAGCTTTCTTT.

The rearrangement joins TRBV27 to TRBJ1-5, with D uncertain. The CDR3 spans 17 residues. The germline V gene encodes CDR1 MNHEY and CDR2 SMNVEV (reference sequence). The ends were cut back, 2 bases at V and 0 bases at J, with 14 bases in the middle. The chain's CDR3 is CASSLGHRQVSNQPQHF. The CDR3 region has the DNA TGTGCCAGCAGTTTAGGTCATCGGCAGGTTAGCAATCAGCCCCAGCATTTT.

The gene calls are TRBV4-2 and TRBJ1-2; D remains ambiguous. The germline gives CDR1 LGHNA, CDR2 YNFKEQ. The V end lost 4 bases, the J end lost 5 bases, and 17 bases lay between the germline ends. The CDR3 length is 15 residues. DNA for the CDR3: TGTGCCAGCAGCCCAGACGGGCAGGCCGATTATGGCTACACCTTC. Encoded protein: CASSPDGQADYGYTF.

The V gene is TRBV6-5, the J gene TRBJ2-7; 7 bases map to TRBD1. The CDR3 totals 15 residues. Germline V gene sequence: CDR1 MNHEY, CDR2 SVGAGI. V shed 4 bases and J 1 base; nucleotides not matched to a gene: 7. The CDR3 sequence: CASSSWTGPSYEQYF. The CDR3 coding sequence is TGTGCCAGCAGTTCCTGGACAGGTCCGTCCTACGAGCAGTACTTC.

This chain connects TRBV14 to TRBJ2-1, with TRBD2 matching over 12 bases. In germline, CDR1 is SGHDN, CDR2 FVKESK. Germline trimming cut 4 bases from V and 5 bases from J; bases unmatched to any gene: 6. The CDR3 contains 16 residues. CDR3 coding DNA: TGTGCCAGCAGCCCTTTGGGACTAGCGGGCAACAATGAGCAGTTCTTC. Translation: CASSPLGLAGNNEQFF. The full variable domain, its missing parts supplied by reference TRBV14 and TRBJ2-1, is EAGVTQFPSHSVIEKGQTVTLRCDPISGHDNLYWYRRVMGKEIKFLLHFVKESKQDESGMPNNRFLAERTGGTYSTLKVQPAELEDSGVYFCASSPLGLAGNNEQFFGPGTRLTVL.